The following is a TCR beta chain sequence with its context. Its antigen is unidentified. This entry comes from a study of T cells in localized non-small cell lung cancer. Using immunoSEQ multiplex PCR, the repertoire was profiled, and TCRdb retains in-frame clones only, with some absent. This table has around 41,000 clones, 85% to 90% appearing once. The CDR3 runs 16 residues. CDR1 and CDR2 from the germline V gene are MNHEY and SMNVEV (reference sequence). V was clipped by 5 bases and J by 4 bases, with 18 bases between them. Study-level points and caveats: Exceeding tumor, uninvolved adjacent lung had the highest T cell clonality. Only one tumor region was sequenced, so heterogeneity remains possible. The study detected a median roughly 61 of the top 100 tumor clones in adjacent lung.

The source material was peripheral blood, sampled before any cancer treatment. The sequence derives from a woman aged 18-50 years with stage III lung adenocarcinoma. This chain joins TRBV27 and TRBJ1-5, with TRBD1 as a possible D gene (5 bases). The CDR3 DNA reads as TGTGCCAGCAGTAGGCAGGGAGTTGTTGGAAATCAGCCCCAGCATTTT. It is translated as CASSRQGVVGNQPQHF.